This T cell receptor (beta chain) stems from a study of shared clonotypes between healthy human individuals. Study in general: The study used three CD4 naive, three CD4 memory, two CD8 naive and one CD8 memory plate per donor.

Study observations and caveats: Around 5% was the fraction of naive CD4 clonotypes found shared across several donors.

The assay was immunoSEQ multiplex PCR, and TCRdb's table has in-frame clones only and misses some. The sample gives 1,400,000 or so clones, approximately 98.5% of which show up once; roughly 0.35% is in the top ten. CDR3 length: 15 amino acids. Looked up from germline, CDR1 is LNHDA and CDR2 is SQIVND (reference sequence). V was clipped by 5 bases and J by 5 bases; unmatched bases: 8. Points on this clone: Its antigen is as yet unknown.

The chain combines TRBV19 with TRBJ2-4; 8 bases align to TRBD1. This clonotype was obtained from a man aged 25-40 years in good health. Sequenced input: naive CD4+ T cells sorted from blood. The subset denotes: CD45RA+ positively selected. The CDR3 sequence is CASSSRTGQENIQYF. CDR3 nucleotide sequence: TGTGCCAGTAGTTCCCGGACAGGGCAGGAAAACATTCAGTACTTC.